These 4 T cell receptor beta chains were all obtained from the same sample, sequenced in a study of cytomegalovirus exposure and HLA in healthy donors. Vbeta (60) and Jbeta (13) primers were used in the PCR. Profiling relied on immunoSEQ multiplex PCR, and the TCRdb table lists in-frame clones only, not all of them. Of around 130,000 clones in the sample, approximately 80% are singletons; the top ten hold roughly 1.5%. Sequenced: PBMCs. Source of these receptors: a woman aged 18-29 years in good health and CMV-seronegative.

The CDR3 bases are TGTGCCTGGAGTGTGAGTCCAGGTTTCTCCAGCTACGAGCAGTACTTC. Its protein product is CAWSVSPGFSSYEQYF. The chain joins TRBV30 to TRBJ2-7; D is undetermined. Trimming cost V 0 bases and J 3 bases, with 18 bases left between them. Germline CDR1 reads GTSNPN; CDR2 reads SVGIG (reference sequence). The CDR3 loop spans 16 amino acids.

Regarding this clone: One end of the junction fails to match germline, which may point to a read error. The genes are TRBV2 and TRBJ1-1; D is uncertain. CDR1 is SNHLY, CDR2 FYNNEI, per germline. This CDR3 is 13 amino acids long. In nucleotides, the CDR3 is TGTGCCAGCAGCGAAGACTCAAACACTGAAGCTTTCTTT. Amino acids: CASSEDSNTEAFF.

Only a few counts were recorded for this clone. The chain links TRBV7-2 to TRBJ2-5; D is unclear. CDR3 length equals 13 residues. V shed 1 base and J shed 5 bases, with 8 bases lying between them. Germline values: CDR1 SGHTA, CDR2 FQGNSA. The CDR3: CASSLGLEETQYF. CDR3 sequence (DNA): TGTGCCAGCAGCTTAGGCCTAGAGGAGACCCAGTACTTC.

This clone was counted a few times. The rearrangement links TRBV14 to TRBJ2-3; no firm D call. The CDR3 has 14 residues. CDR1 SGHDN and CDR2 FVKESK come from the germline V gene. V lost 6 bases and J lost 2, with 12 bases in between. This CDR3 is CASRGRSYTDTQYF. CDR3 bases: TGTGCCAGCAGGGGTCGGAGTTACACAGATACGCAGTATTTT.